The rows below give T cell receptor beta chains drawn from one sample of a study of human T cells and chemical hapten exposure. A single record per CDR3 protein comes from TCRdb applying MiXCR to the reads. The repertoire holds more than 100,000 distinct CDR3 sequences, with 8% to 9.5% as singletons. Sample: whole blood. These TCRs come from a human donor in good health. Some clones in this sample may be carry-over from other donors' samples. Each CDR3 is given with its conserved first and last residue. Fields, in order: clone size, D gene, V gene, J gene, CDR3 DNA, CDR3 protein. D genes are given only for firm matches. The size field is filled for only some rows; it gives once, few, many or a size class.

>many|-|TRBV19|TRBJ1-1
TGTGCCAGTAGTGCCAGACAGCTGAACACTGAAGCTTTCTTT
CASSARQLNTEAFF
>many|-|TRBV6-5|TRBJ2-1
TGTGCCAGCAGTTACTCTCGGACAGTGAATGAGCAGTTCTTC
CASSYSRTVNEQFF
>many|-|TRBV3-1|TRBJ2-7
TGTGCCAGCAGCCAAGACGGACCCGAGCAGTACTTC
CASSQDGPEQYF
>-|-|TRBV13|TRBJ2-6
TGTGCCAGCAGCTTGAGACACTTTCCCGCCGGGGCCAACGTCCTGACTTTC
CASSLRHFPAGANVLTF
>few|TRBD1|TRBV4-1|TRBJ2-3
TGCGCCAGCAGCTACCTTCCCGGGACAGGGGCAGATACGCAGTATTTT
CASSYLPGTGADTQYF
>-|TRBD2|TRBV18|TRBJ2-3
TGTGCCAGCTCTCCGTCCGGGACTAGCGGGAGAACAGATACGCAGTATTTT
CASSPSGTSGRTDTQYF
>-|TRBD1|TRBV5-1|TRBJ2-5
TGCGCCAGCAGATCGGGGACAGAGAAGTACTTC
CASRSGTEKYF
>many|-|TRBV4-2|TRBJ2-2
TGTGCCAGCAGCCAAGATCAAGCTACCGGGGAGCTGTTTTTT
CASSQDQATGELFF
>many|-|TRBV4-1|TRBJ1-1
TGCGCCAGCAGCCAAGTTGGAGGTGGACCGAACACTGAAGCTTTCTTT
CASSQVGGGPNTEAFF
>few|-|TRBV6-2/TRBV6-3|TRBJ2-3
TGTGCCAGCAGTTATAGTTCCAACACAGATACGCAGTATTTT
CASSYSSNTDTQYF
>-|-|TRBV6-6|TRBJ1-1
TGTGCCAGCAGCAACGTCGTGAACACTGAAGCTTTCTTT
CASSNVVNTEAFF
>-|TRBD2|TRBV2|TRBJ2-5
TGTGCCAGCAGTGAAGCGGGACTAGCGGGATCCCAAGAGACCCAGTACTTC
CASSEAGLAGSQETQYF
>-|-|TRBV30|TRBJ1-1
TGTGCCTGGAGTGTGAGCGACACTGAAGCTTTCTTT
CAWSVSDTEAFF
>-|TRBD1|TRBV19|TRBJ1-2
TGTGCCAGTAGTATACAGGGGGACTATGGCTACACCTTC
CASSIQGDYGYTF
>few|-|TRBV7-9|TRBJ2-1
TGTGCCAGCAGCTTAGCGCCGGGGAATGAGCAGTTCTTC
CASSLAPGNEQFF
>-|TRBD1|TRBV2|TRBJ2-7
TGTGCCAGCAGGCCGGGACAGGGGGACAGGGAGCAGTACTTC
CASRPGQGDREQYF
>few|-|TRBV7-8|TRBJ2-5
TGTGCCAGCAGCTTGGGACGCTCGTACCAAGAGACCCAGTACTTC
CASSLGRSYQETQYF
>many|TRBD2|TRBV10-2|TRBJ2-1
TGCGCCAGCATTACGGGACTAGCGGGAATCGGGAATGAGCAGTTCTTC
CASITGLAGIGNEQFF
>many|-|TRBV18|TRBJ1-1
TGTGCCAGCTCAAACCCAACGGACACTGAAGCTTTCTTT
CASSNPTDTEAFF
>many|TRBD2|TRBV20-1|TRBJ2-2
TGCAGTGCTAGAGATCGGGGGACTAGCGGGAGGGCTTCCGGGGAGCTGTTTTTT
CSARDRGTSGRASGELFF
>many|TRBD1|TRBV5-1|TRBJ2-7
TGCGCCAGCTCCCCGGGGGGACAGGGCTACGAGCAGTACTTC
CASSPGGQGYEQYF
>many|-|TRBV21-1|TRBJ1-6
TGTGCCAGCAGCAAACTTGGGGGTGACCCCAAATTCTCCTATAATTCACCCCTCCACTTT
CASSKLGGDPKFSYNSPLHF
>-|-|TRBV30|TRBJ2-7
TGTGCCTGGAGGGCCAGCTACGAGCAGTACTTC
CAWRASYEQYF
>many|TRBD1|TRBV7-2|TRBJ1-2
TGTGCCAGCAGCTTCACAGAGGGGGACAGCTATGGCTACACCTTC
CASSFTEGDSYGYTF
>many|-|TRBV6-5|TRBJ1-4
TGTGCCAGCAGTTACTCTGCGTGGGAAAAACTGTTTTTT
CASSYSAWEKLFF
>-|-|TRBV7-2|TRBJ1-1
TGTGCCAGCAGCCCTTACCCAGGCGCCCAAGGGGTTGAAGCTTTCTTT
CASSPYPGAQGVEAFF
>-|TRBD1|TRBV10-3|TRBJ2-6
TGTGCCATCAGCCTCGGGACAGGGGACTCTGGGGCCAACGTCCTGACTTTC
CAISLGTGDSGANVLTF
>-|TRBD1|TRBV6-2/TRBV6-3|TRBJ1-1
TGTGCCAGCAGGCTGACAGGGGGCACTGAAGCTTTCTTT
CASRLTGGTEAFF
>few|-|TRBV19|TRBJ1-2
TGTGCCAGTAGTATAGCCGCCCCCGACTGGAACTATGGCTACACCTTC
CASSIAAPDWNYGYTF
>many|-|TRBV10-3|TRBJ2-1
TGTGCCATCAGTGACCGCTACAATGAGCAGTTCTTC
CAISDRYNEQFF
>many|TRBD1|TRBV2|TRBJ1-2
TGTGCCAGCAGTGAAGGCGGGACAGGGCACTACTATGGCTACACCTTC
CASSEGGTGHYYGYTF
>many|TRBD1|TRBV27|TRBJ1-2
TGTGCCAGCAGTTTTGGGACAGGGGATGGCTACACCTTC
CASSFGTGDGYTF
>many|-|TRBV7-2|TRBJ1-1
TGTGCCAGCAGCTCTCGGGGGAGAGAAGAAGAAGCTTTCTTT
CASSSRGREEEAFF
>many|-|TRBV6-5|TRBJ1-5
TGTGCCAGCAGTTACTTGGCACCCGATCAGCCCCAGCATTTT
CASSYLAPDQPQHF
>-|-|TRBV7-8|TRBJ2-5
TGTGCCAGCAGCTCTCAGGATCAAGAGACCCAGTACTTC
CASSSQDQETQYF
>few|-|TRBV12-3/TRBV12-4|TRBJ2-7
TGTGCCAGCAGTGCACGAGGGGTGGGCGAGCAGTACTTC
CASSARGVGEQYF
>-|-|TRBV10-3|TRBJ2-1
TGTGCCATCAGCCAGGCCGGGACTGACGGCAACGATGAGCAGTTCTTC
CAISQAGTDGNDEQFF
>few|-|TRBV12-3/TRBV12-4|TRBJ1-1
TGTGCCAGCAGTCCGAGCTTGAGGAACACTGAAGCTTTCTTT
CASSPSLRNTEAFF
>few|-|TRBV5-1|TRBJ2-7
TGCGCCAGCAGCACAGGGAAATACGAGCAGTACTTC
CASSTGKYEQYF
>few|-|TRBV19|TRBJ2-1
TGTGCCAGCGGGAGAGGGAATGAGCAGTTCTTC
CASGRGNEQFF
>-|-|TRBV29-1|TRBJ2-1
TGCAGCGTGGCCCGTGGGGACAACCGGCCTATTCGGGATGAGCAGTTCTTC
CSVARGDNRPIRDEQFF
>many|-|TRBV6-5|TRBJ1-6
TGTGCCAGCAGTTACTCCCGGGACCGCCAAACCCCCAATTCACCCCTCCACTTT
CASSYSRDRQTPNSPLHF
>-|-|TRBV11-2|TRBJ2-1
TGTGCCAGCAGCTACATAGGCTATGAGCAGTTCTTC
CASSYIGYEQFF
>-|-|TRBV29-1|TRBJ2-5
TGCAGCGTTGAAGATCAGCGTACGCAAGAGACCCAGTACTTC
CSVEDQRTQETQYF
>many|-|TRBV7-2|TRBJ1-1
TGTGCCAGCAGCCCCCTGGGAATAACGAACACTGAAGCTTTCTTT
CASSPLGITNTEAFF
>many|-|TRBV5-1|TRBJ1-2
TGCGCCAGCAGCTTGGCCCCCGGGGATGAGGATGGCTACACCTTC
CASSLAPGDEDGYTF
>few|-|TRBV2|TRBJ2-1
TGTGCCAGCAGTGCAGGGAGTTCCTACAATGAGCAGTTCTTC
CASSAGSSYNEQFF
>many|-|TRBV9|TRBJ1-2
TGTGCCAGCAGCGTAGCTACGGCAGGGGCGTCGGATGGCTACACCTTC
CASSVATAGASDGYTF
>many|-|TRBV18|TRBJ1-5
TGTGCCAGCTCCCTTCAAGATAGCAATCAGCCCCAGCATTTT
CASSLQDSNQPQHF
>many|TRBD1|TRBV6-4|TRBJ1-1
TGTGCCAGCAGTGCTAGACAGGGGGCCGGCACTGAAGCTTTCTTT
CASSARQGAGTEAFF
>many|-|TRBV7-2|TRBJ2-5
TGTGCCAGCAGCTTAGGAGAGACGTCGGTGACCCAGTACTTC
CASSLGETSVTQYF
>-|TRBD2|TRBV27|TRBJ2-7
TGTGCCAGCAGACCCTCCCCGGGGACTAGCACTTACGAGCAGTACTTC
CASRPSPGTSTYEQYF
>many|-|TRBV20-1|TRBJ1-2
TGCAGTGCTACAGACCAAAACGCCTATGGCTACACCTTC
CSATDQNAYGYTF